Each of the 29 T cell receptor beta chains below was sequenced from the same sample in a study of blood T cell repertoires in COVID-19. The data were produced by immunoSEQ multiplex PCR, yet TCRdb's version contains in-frame clones alone and is incomplete. Of fewer than 400,000 clones listed, around 86% are singletons. Sequenced sample: PBMCs or T cells enriched from blood (not recorded which). The receptors stem from a man in his thirties or forties who had recovered from COVID-19.

J is TRBJ1-3 and V is TRBV5-1; maybe TRBD1 (6 bases). The CDR3 loop spans 16 amino acids. Trimming took off 4 bases at V and 0 bases at J, with 14 bases between the two ends. Germline values: CDR1 SGHRS, CDR2 YFSETQ. This chain's CDR3 is CASSPRGASSGNTIYF. CDR3 bases: TGCGCCAGCAGCCCCCGGGGGGCCTCCTCTGGAAACACCATATATTTT.

The chain has TRBV28 and TRBJ2-7, with a possible D match to TRBD2 (5 bases). Germline V lookup: CDR1 MDHEN, CDR2 SYDVKM. The CDR3 extends over 15 amino acids. Trimming cost V 7 bases and J 3 bases, with 19 bases left between them. The CDR3 region has the DNA TGTGCCAGCACCACCCCCGGGAACCAAATCTACGAGCAGTACTTC. As protein: CASTTPGNQIYEQYF.

V and J are TRBV19 and TRBJ2-5, with D maybe TRBD1 (6 bases). V dropped 5 bases and J dropped 2 bases, with 9 bases sitting between them. Germline V gene lookup returns CDR1 LNHDA and CDR2 SQIVND (reference sequence). The CDR3 has 13 residues. The CDR3 region has the DNA TGTGCCAGTAGTGTTACAGGGCAAGAGACCCAGTACTTC. Its protein product is CASSVTGQETQYF.

This clone was recorded a few times. The chain has TRBV6-2 or TRBV6-3 and TRBJ2-7; TRBD1 matches 9 bases. CDR1 and CDR2 from the germline V gene are MNHEY and SVGEGT. V lost 6 bases to trimming and J lost 2 bases; unmatched junction nucleotides: 14. The CDR3 has 17 amino acids. The CDR3 reads CASSFVIPGQGAYEQYF. The DNA for the CDR3 is TGTGCCAGCAGCTTCGTTATACCGGGACAGGGAGCCTACGAGCAGTACTTC.

The genes are TRBV5-1 and TRBJ2-5, with 7 bases fitting TRBD2. This CDR3 region has 14 residues. The germline V gene has CDR1 SGHRS and CDR2 YFSETQ. V dropped 4 bases and J dropped 2; count of bases not matched to a gene: 5. The CDR3 is CASSPRTRQETQYF. DNA for the CDR3: TGCGCCAGCAGCCCCCGGACTAGACAAGAGACCCAGTACTTC.

The chain carries TRBV5-1 and TRBJ1-4; D may be TRBD1 (6 bases). Germline lookup yields CDR1 SGHRS and CDR2 YFSETQ. V lost 2 bases to trimming and J lost 2 bases, with 10 bases between them. This CDR3 spans 15 amino acids. This CDR3 reads CASSLSGATNEKLFF. CDR3 nucleotide sequence: TGCGCCAGCAGCTTATCAGGGGCGACTAATGAAAAACTGTTTTTT.

This chain joins TRBV6-1 and TRBJ2-7, with D maybe TRBD2 (6 bases). Trimming removed 2 bases at V and 4 bases at J, with 12 bases between. The CDR3 consists of 14 residues. The germline gives CDR1 MNHNS, CDR2 SASEGT. CDR3 in amino acids: CASSEYLGRYEQYF. The CDR3 nucleotides read TGTGCCAGCAGTGAATACTTAGGGAGGTACGAGCAGTACTTC.

The rearrangement links TRBV5-1 to TRBJ2-3; 9 nucleotides match TRBD2. Unmatched junction bases numbered 10, after V lost 0 bases and J lost 8 bases. The CDR3 totals 16 residues. Per germline, CDR1 SGHRS and CDR2 YFSETQ. CDR3 bases: TGCGCCAGCAGCTTGGCCAGCCTAGCGGGGCCGGGTACGCAGTATTTT. It codes for CASSLASLAGPGTQYF.

The gene calls are TRBV28 and TRBJ1-1; TRBD1 agrees at 8 bases. The CDR3 is made up of 17 amino acids. Per germline, CDR1 MDHEN and CDR2 SYDVKM. Trimming cost V 7 bases and J 4 bases; bases outside gene matches: 17. The CDR3 sequence: CASTRPGQALYGTEAFF. The CDR3 DNA reads TGTGCCAGCACCCGACCGGGACAGGCTTTGTATGGCACTGAAGCTTTCTTT.

The chain links TRBV27 to TRBJ1-5, with 8 bases identical to TRBD1. The germline V gene encodes CDR1 MNHEY and CDR2 SMNVEV (reference sequence). V was pared by 5 bases and J by 6 bases, with 9 bases of the junction left unmatched. The CDR3 has 15 residues. CDR3 amino acids: CASSPDAGGVQPQHF. In DNA, the CDR3 is TGTGCCAGCAGTCCGGACGCAGGGGGCGTTCAGCCCCAGCATTTT.

The gene calls are TRBV2 and TRBJ1-2; 8 nucleotides line up with TRBD1. CDR1 and CDR2 (germline): SNHLY, FYNNEI. The CDR3 has 13 amino acids. The J segment lost 4 bases and the V segment lost 8 bases, leaving 6 bases of the junction unmatched. CDR3 region: CASFQDRAYGYTF. As DNA, the CDR3 is TGTGCCAGCTTTCAGGACAGGGCCTATGGCTACACCTTC.

J is TRBJ2-7 and V is TRBV11-3, with D possibly matching TRBD2 (6 bases). Trimming removed 1 base at V and 0 bases at J, with 7 bases between. The CDR3 runs 14 residues. Looked up from germline, CDR1 is SGHNT and CDR2 is YENEEA. Written as DNA, the CDR3 is TGTGCCAGCAGCTTAGGGACTAACTCCTACGAGCAGTACTTC. Its translation is CASSLGTNSYEQYF.

The V and J genes are TRBV29-1 and TRBJ2-7; the match to TRBD2 covers 8 bases. CDR3 size: 13 residues. CDR1 is SQVTM and CDR2 is ANQGSEA in the germline V gene. Germline trimming cut 7 bases from V and 1 base from J; bases unmatched to any gene: 6. The CDR3 loop reads CSAASGSSYEQYF. The CDR3 DNA is TGCAGCGCCGCTAGCGGGTCGTCCTACGAGCAGTACTTC.

As to this clone: An end of the junction does not agree with germline; a read error may underlie this. The CDR3 bases are TGTGCTAGCAGCTTCGTAGACCGGGACTCCGAGACCCAGTACTTC. It yields the protein CASSFVDRDSETQYF. J is TRBJ2-5 and V is TRBV7-7, with TRBD2 as a possible D gene (6 bases). Germline V gives CDR1 SSHAT, CDR2 FNYEAQ (reference sequence). The CDR3 has 15 amino acids.

The chain has TRBV5-1 and TRBJ2-7; D remains ambiguous. Trimming shortened V by 0 bases and J by 1 base, and 8 bases separated the two germline ends. CDR3 size: 14 residues. The germline V gene encodes CDR1 SGHRS and CDR2 YFSETQ. DNA for the CDR3: TGCGCCAGCAGCTTGGTTGCAGGTTCCTACGAGCAGTACTTC. Protein product: CASSLVAGSYEQYF.

The CDR3 DNA is TGTGCCTGGAGTGTAGGGGTTTCCGCTGAAGCTTTCTTT. This gives the protein CAWSVGVSAEAFF. J is TRBJ1-1 and V is TRBV30, with D possibly being TRBD1 (5 bases). CDR1 GTSNPN and CDR2 SVGIG come from the germline V gene (reference sequence). This CDR3 has 13 amino acids. Trimming cost V 0 bases and J 6 bases, with 11 bases left between them.

This chain connects TRBV2 to TRBJ1-1; D is unresolved. V lost 0 bases and J lost 5, with 16 bases in between. The germline CDR1 and CDR2 sequences are SNHLY and FYNNEI. The CDR3 is made up of 16 amino acids. The CDR3 DNA sequence: TGTGCCAGCAGTGAAGCGCTTTCAGGTAGTAGAACTGAAGCTTTCTTT. Amino acids: CASSEALSGSRTEAFF. Filled out from reference TRBV2 and TRBJ1-1, the complete variable domain reads EPEVTQTPSHQVTQMGQEVILRCVPISNHLYFYWYRQILGQKVEFLVSFYNNEISEKSEIFDDQFSVERPDGSNFTLKIRSTKLEDSAMYFCASSEALSGSRTEAFFGQGTRLTVV.

The gene calls are TRBV19 and TRBJ2-5; 8 nucleotides line up with TRBD2. Losses at the gene ends were 6 bases for V and 3 bases for J; bases not matched to a gene: 18. The germline V gene encodes CDR1 LNHDA and CDR2 SQIVND (reference sequence). This CDR3 spans 18 amino acids. In DNA, the CDR3 is TGTGCCAGTAGGGCGGCCCGGGGGCTTCGGCGGGAGGAAGAGACCCAGTACTTC. It codes for CASRAARGLRREEETQYF.

This clone was detected only once. The CDR3 nucleotides read TGTGCCAGCAGCCAAATAGAGGAAAAACTGTTTTTT. Amino acid sequence: CASSQIEEKLFF. This chain connects TRBV14 to TRBJ1-4, with D unresolved. This CDR3 spans 12 amino acids. Germline assignment: CDR1 SGHDN and CDR2 FVKESK. The V gene lost 2 bases and the J gene lost 8 bases, with 6 bases spanning the gap.

This clone was seen a handful of times. V and J are TRBV10-1 and TRBJ1-2; 11 bases line up with TRBD1. The germline V gene encodes CDR1 WNHNN and CDR2 SYGVQD (reference sequence). The CDR3 length is 17 residues. V was clipped by 6 bases and J by 0 bases; unmatched bases: 9. This chain's CDR3 is CASSPGTGGLANYGYTF. The CDR3 DNA sequence: TGCGCCAGCAGCCCCGGGACAGGGGGACTAGCTAACTATGGCTACACCTTC.

The chain is built from TRBV24-1 and TRBJ2-5, with 8 nucleotides matching TRBD1. CDR3 size: 16 residues. The germline V gene has CDR1 KGHDR and CDR2 SFDVKD. Trimming took 4 bases from V and 2 from J; bases not matched to a gene: 8. For the CDR3, the DNA is TGTGCCACCAGTGAGACTGGACAGGGCCATCAAGAGACCCAGTACTTC. Encoded protein: CATSETGQGHQETQYF.

The chain combines TRBV28 with TRBJ2-7; 7 bases map to TRBD1. V gave up 10 bases and J gave up 2 bases; unmatched junction bases: 11. The CDR3 runs 14 residues. Germline lookup yields CDR1 MDHEN and CDR2 SYDVKM. In DNA form, the CDR3 reads TGTGCCACCAGGGGTTTCACAGGGGCCTACGAGCAGTACTTC. Its translation: CATRGFTGAYEQYF.

This chain connects TRBV7-2 to TRBJ1-1; D may be TRBD1 (5 bases). With 3 bases removed from V and 4 bases from J, the gap between germline ends came to 15 bases. Looked up from germline, CDR1 is SGHTA and CDR2 is FQGNSA. This CDR3 contains 15 residues. The CDR3 loop is CASSFQRGRATEAFF. DNA of the CDR3: TGTGCCAGCAGCTTTCAGCGGGGCAGAGCCACTGAAGCTTTCTTT.

The chain combines TRBV7-2 with TRBJ2-7, with D tentatively TRBD2 (6 bases). V was clipped by 6 bases and J by 1 base, with 19 bases between them. Germline CDR1 is SGHTA and CDR2 is FQGNSA. The CDR3 runs 16 residues. Here the CDR3 reads CASRPAARLGSYEQYF. CDR3 coding DNA: TGTGCCAGCAGACCCGCCGCGCGACTAGGTTCCTACGAGCAGTACTTC. The whole variable domain, remainder taken from reference TRBV7-2 and TRBJ2-7, is GAGVSQSPSNKVTEKGKDVELRCDPISGHTALYWYRQSLGQGLEFLIYFQGNSAPDKSGLPSDRFSAERTGGSVSTLTIQRTQQEDSAVYLCASRPAARLGSYEQYFGPGTRLTVT.

This sequence joins TRBV27 and TRBJ2-5; 11 positions match TRBD2. The CDR3 runs 16 residues. Germline V lookup: CDR1 MNHEY, CDR2 SMNVEV (reference sequence). V lost 5 bases, J lost 2 bases, and 7 bases stayed unmatched. CDR3 bases: TGTGCCAGCAGTGCAACCACTAGCGGGGGACAAGAGACCCAGTACTTC. This translates into CASSATTSGGQETQYF.

The rearrangement joins TRBV27 to TRBJ2-2, with TRBD2 matching over 8 bases. This CDR3 region has 16 residues. The junction had 7 bases not matched to a gene; V was cut back by 3 bases and J by 4 bases. The germline CDR1 and CDR2 sequences are MNHEY and SMNVEV (reference sequence). The CDR3 DNA reads as TGTGCCAGCAGTTTCTGGTCGGGGGGGGCCACCGGGGAGCTGTTTTTT. This gives the protein CASSFWSGGATGELFF.

The chain employs TRBV7-2 and TRBJ2-7; the D gene is possibly TRBD2 (6 bases). The CDR3 is made up of 14 amino acids. V shed 5 bases and J shed 2 bases, with 13 bases lying between them. Germline V gene sequence: CDR1 SGHTA, CDR2 FQGNSA. The CDR3 spells CASSRGTVTYEQYF. The DNA for the CDR3 is TGTGCCAGCAGCCGGGGGACGGTGACCTACGAGCAGTACTTC.

The chain joins TRBV24-1 to TRBJ2-1; TRBD2 matches at 9 bases. Germline assignment: CDR1 KGHDR and CDR2 SFDVKD. V lost 4 bases, J lost 7 bases, and 10 bases stayed unmatched. The CDR3 consists of 16 residues. In DNA form, the CDR3 reads TGTGCCACCAGTGACCCCGGGACTAGCCCCGTGAATGAGCAGTTCTTC. Its translation: CATSDPGTSPVNEQFF.

The genes are TRBV28 and TRBJ1-4, with TRBD1 matching 10 bases. CDR1 is MDHEN and CDR2 is SYDVKM in the germline V gene. This CDR3 has 18 residues. Unmatched junction bases numbered 10, after V lost 6 bases and J lost 0 bases. The CDR3 spells CASSTAGQGFPTNEKLFF. For the CDR3, the DNA is TGTGCCAGCAGCACGGCGGGACAGGGGTTTCCAACTAATGAAAAACTGTTTTTT.